The next 32 T cell receptor beta chains were all read from a single sample in a study of T cells in Graves' hyperthyroidism and ophthalmopathy. Using RNA transcripts as the source, TCR beta CDR3 regions were amplified. First-round RT-PCR of the TCR CDR3 relied on the HTBI primer set. TCRdb processed the multiplex PCR reads anew with MiXCR; each CDR3 protein has one entry. The repertoire holds around 300,000 distinct CDR3 sequences, with roughly 13% as singletons. Sequenced sample: blood. These receptor sequences come from a woman between 25 and 40 years old with Graves' hyperthyroidism.

The J gene is TRBJ1-1, the V gene TRBV3-1; D gene ambiguous. CDR1 is LGHDT, CDR2 YNNKEL, per germline (reference sequence). This CDR3 spans 14 amino acids. Trimming took off 3 bases at V and 11 bases at J, with 19 bases between the two ends. This CDR3 reads CASSHANSPRGAFF. The CDR3 DNA reads TGTGCCAGCAGCCACGCGAACAGTCCCCGCGGGGCTTTCTTT.

The table lists this clonotype with many counts. The V call is TRBV28, the J call TRBJ2-1, with D hard to call. Trimming pared 5 bases from V and 9 bases from J, leaving 11 bases between. The CDR3 sequence is 12 residues long. Germline V CDR1 and CDR2: MDHEN, SYDVKM. The CDR3: CASSTLGGEQFF. The CDR3 nucleotides read TGTGCCAGCAGTACCCTCGGTGGTGAGCAGTTCTTC.

This clonotype was detected only a few times. The chain employs TRBV10-3 and TRBJ2-7, with TRBD2 matching over 10 bases. Unmatched junction bases numbered 0, after V lost 2 bases and J lost 5 bases. This CDR3 region has 13 residues. Germline V gene lookup returns CDR1 ENHRY and CDR2 SYGVKD. DNA of the CDR3: TGTGCCATCAGTGAGGGACTAGCGGACGAGCAGTACTTC. Residues: CAISEGLADEQYF.

This clonotype was found many times. The CDR3 bases are TGTGCCAGCTCACCTTCTACGGGGGTAGATGGCTACACCTTC. Its protein is CASSPSTGVDGYTF. The chain employs TRBV18 and TRBJ1-2, with TRBD1 as a possible D gene (5 bases). The CDR3 has 14 amino acids. The germline V gene has CDR1 KGHSH and CDR2 LQKENI. V lost 3 bases and J lost 6, with 14 bases in between.

There are a few counts of this clonotype. The rearrangement uses TRBV6-1 and TRBJ2-7; a possible D gene is TRBD2 (6 bases). Trimming removed 7 bases from V and 3 bases from J, with 19 bases in between. Per germline, CDR1 MNHNS and CDR2 SASEGT. The CDR3 consists of 15 residues. The chain's CDR3 is CASNPEEGPIYEQYF. The DNA for the CDR3 is TGTGCCAGCAATCCAGAGGAGGGACCGATCTACGAGCAGTACTTC.

This chain links TRBV30 with TRBJ2-3, with unresolved D. V was clipped by 0 bases and J by 6 bases, with 10 bases between them. From germline, CDR1 is GTSNPN and CDR2 SVGIG (reference sequence). The CDR3 has 13 amino acids. CDR3 region: CAWSVGRTDTQYF. The CDR3 nucleotides are TGTGCCTGGAGTGTTGGTCGGACCGATACGCAGTATTTT.

Ten or more counts support this clonotype. This chain connects TRBV15 to TRBJ1-1, with TRBD1 matching over 11 bases. The germline gives CDR1 LNHNV, CDR2 YYDKDF (reference sequence). V shed 3 bases and J 5 bases; nucleotides not matched to a gene: 5. The CDR3 consists of 15 residues. CDR3 residues: CATSRDRGLGTEAFF. CDR3 DNA: TGTGCCACCAGCAGGGACAGGGGGCTGGGGACTGAAGCTTTCTTT.

The CDR3 sequence: CSARVPGTSGGLTQETQYF. In DNA, the CDR3 is TGCAGTGCTAGAGTCCCCGGGACTAGCGGGGGATTAACTCAAGAGACCCAGTACTTC. The chain joins TRBV20-1 to TRBJ2-5; 14 bases are shared with TRBD2. Germline-derived CDR1 and CDR2 are DFQATT and SNEGSKA (reference sequence). V lost 1 base and J lost 2; bases outside the gene matches: 12. This CDR3 has 19 residues.

This clonotype was seen a few times. The V call is TRBV13, the J call TRBJ2-3; 7 positions match TRBD2. Losses at the gene ends were 5 bases for V and 4 bases for J; bases not matched to a gene: 12. Germline-derived CDR1 and CDR2 are PRHDT and FYEKMQ (reference sequence). The CDR3 totals 16 residues. This CDR3 is CASSRRAGNWADTQYF. CDR3 bases: TGTGCCAGCAGCCGGCGAGCGGGAAATTGGGCAGATACGCAGTATTTT.

The sample holds many counts of this clonotype. The rearrangement uses TRBV28 and TRBJ1-1; 8 bases fit TRBD1. Per the germline V gene, CDR1 is MDHEN and CDR2 is SYDVKM. This CDR3 region has 17 residues. V lost 7 bases, J lost 1 base, and 14 bases stayed unmatched. Here the CDR3 reads CASTPGWPGTGNTEAFF. The CDR3 DNA reads as TGTGCCAGCACCCCTGGGTGGCCGGGGACAGGGAACACTGAAGCTTTCTTT. The variable domain in full, completed from reference TRBV28 and TRBJ1-1, reads DVKVTQSSRYLVKRTGEKVFLECVQDMDHENMFWYRQDPGLGLRLIYFSYDVKMKEKGDIPEGYSVSREKKERFSLILESASTNQTSMYLCASTPGWPGTGNTEAFFGQGTRLTVV.

This clonotype was seen more than once but under ten times. The chain uses TRBV6-2 or TRBV6-3 and TRBJ2-7; tentatively, D is TRBD1 (6 bases). The CDR3 runs 15 residues. Per the germline V gene, CDR1 is MNHEY and CDR2 is SVGEGT. V lost 5 bases, J lost 4 bases, and 18 bases lay in between. CDR3 in DNA: TGTGCCAGCAGTCCCTTTGGACAGTCCTTTTACGAGCAGTACTTC. The encoded protein is CASSPFGQSFYEQYF.

The genes are TRBV7-9 and TRBJ2-7; tentative D call: TRBD2 (6 bases). This CDR3 is 13 amino acids long. V lost 5 bases, J lost 6 bases, and 14 bases lay in between. In germline, CDR1 is SEHNR, CDR2 FQNEAQ (reference sequence). CDR3: CASSRASEGEQYF. In DNA form, the CDR3 reads TGTGCCAGCAGCCGGGCTAGCGAGGGCGAGCAGTACTTC. The whole variable domain, remainder taken from reference TRBV7-9 and TRBJ2-7, is DTGVSQNPRHKITKRGQNVTFRCDPISEHNRLYWYRQTLGQGPEFLTYFQNEAQLEKSRLLSDRFSAERPKGSFSTLEIQRTEQGDSAMYLCASSRASEGEQYFGPGTRLTVT.

This clonotype was detected many times. The chain joins TRBV2 to TRBJ1-1; D is ambiguous. CDR1 SNHLY and CDR2 FYNNEI come from the germline V gene. This CDR3 is built from 11 residues. Deletions cut 9 bases from V and 1 base from J, with 6 bases between. The CDR3 spells CARKRNTEAFF. In nucleotides, the CDR3 is TGTGCCAGGAAAAGGAACACTGAAGCTTTCTTT.

This clonotype occurred a few times. This chain connects TRBV3-1 to TRBJ2-1, with 9 bases matching TRBD2. The CDR3 runs 15 residues. The germline V gene encodes CDR1 LGHDT and CDR2 YNNKEL (reference sequence). V was clipped by 0 bases and J by 4 bases; unmatched bases: 1. The CDR3 DNA reads TGTGCCAGCAGCCAAGAGACTAGCGGTTACAATGAGCAGTTCTTC. Amino acids: CASSQETSGYNEQFF.

This clonotype was seen only a few times. J is TRBJ2-7 and V is TRBV27; perhaps TRBD2 as D (6 bases). CDR3 size: 13 residues. Germline values: CDR1 MNHEY, CDR2 SMNVEV (reference sequence). V lost 3 bases and J lost 6, with 12 bases in between. The CDR3 reads CASSFHGRGEQYF. CDR3 DNA: TGTGCCAGCAGTTTCCACGGGCGGGGCGAGCAGTACTTC.

The count of this clonotype is one. This chain connects TRBV5-4 to TRBJ2-7; the D gene is possibly TRBD1 (6 bases). V lost 4 bases to trimming and J lost 11 bases, with 10 bases between them. Germline values: CDR1 SGHNT, CDR2 YYREEE (reference sequence). CDR3 length: 10 amino acids. CDR3 DNA sequence: TGTGCCAGCAGCACAGGGAGAGAGTACTTC. Encoded protein: CASSTGREYF.

This clonotype showed up just a few times. The DNA for the CDR3 is TGCGCCAGCAGCTCCATGGGTGGGCTGGGAAACACCATATATTTT. It is translated as CASSSMGGLGNTIYF. V and J are TRBV5-1 and TRBJ1-3, with D unclear. The germline V gene encodes CDR1 SGHRS and CDR2 YFSETQ. V lost 3 bases and J lost 4, with 14 bases in between. This CDR3 spans 15 amino acids.

The gene calls are TRBV4-1 and TRBJ2-3; D ambiguous. This CDR3 spans 15 amino acids. Germline assignment: CDR1 MGHRA and CDR2 YSYEKL. V dropped 0 bases and J dropped 1 base, with 8 bases sitting between them. CDR3 residues: CASSQEVQRTDTQYF. Written as DNA, the CDR3 is TGCGCCAGCAGCCAAGAAGTACAGCGCACAGATACGCAGTATTTT.

The V call is TRBV6-2 or TRBV6-3, the J call TRBJ1-1, with a possible D match to TRBD1 (5 bases). CDR1 MNHEY and CDR2 SVGEGT come from the germline V gene. The CDR3 covers 15 residues. The ends were cut back, 0 bases at V and 1 base at J, with 9 bases in the middle. The CDR3 sequence: CASSYSRGSNTEAFF. DNA for the CDR3: TGTGCCAGCAGTTACTCAAGGGGATCGAACACTGAAGCTTTCTTT.

This clonotype showed up many times. The CDR3 loop reads CATSSGTDSNQPQHF. The DNA of the CDR3 is TGTGCCACCAGCAGTGGGACAGATAGCAATCAGCCCCAGCATTTT. The chain is built from TRBV15 and TRBJ1-5; 7 positions agree with TRBD1. CDR1 is LNHNV, CDR2 YYDKDF, per germline (reference sequence). This CDR3 comprises 15 residues. Trimming removed 3 bases from V and 0 bases from J; junction bases left unmatched: 2.

There are many counts of this clonotype. The CDR3 nucleotides read TGTGCCAGCAGCTTGTTGGGACAGGGGGCCACCGAGCAGTTCTTC. Its translation is CASSLLGQGATEQFF. The genes are TRBV7-2 and TRBJ2-1, with TRBD1 matching 12 bases. The germline gives CDR1 SGHTA, CDR2 FQGNSA. V was clipped by 3 bases and J by 10 bases; unmatched bases: 7. This CDR3 comprises 15 residues.

In its sample, this clonotype was seen a few times. The V gene is TRBV7-2, the J gene TRBJ1-1; no clear D gene. Germline V gives CDR1 SGHTA, CDR2 FQGNSA. The CDR3 is 11 amino acids. V was shortened by 2 bases and J by 6 bases, with 4 bases between the two germline ends. CDR3 region: CASSLISEAFF. In DNA form, the CDR3 reads TGTGCCAGCAGCTTAATCTCTGAAGCTTTCTTT.

In its sample, this clonotype was seen many times. This chain's CDR3 is CASSGPSSTDTQYF. Here the CDR3 DNA reads TGTGCCAGCAGCGGACCTTCTAGCACAGATACGCAGTATTTT. V is TRBV5-8 and J is TRBJ2-3, with D hard to call. The V and J ends lost 4 bases and 0 bases respectively, with 9 bases between them. The germline V gene encodes CDR1 SGHTS and CDR2 YDEGEE. The CDR3 is 14 amino acids. Full variable domain (missing parts from reference TRBV5-8 and TRBJ2-3): EAGVTQSPTHLIKTRGQQATLRCSPISGHTSVYWYQQALGLGLQFLLWYDEGEERNRGNFPPRFSGRQFPNYSSELNVNALELEDSALYLCASSGPSSTDTQYFGPGTRLTVL.

The gene calls are TRBV6-9 and TRBJ2-7; 9 bases map to TRBD1. The CDR3 is 17 residues long. V was pared by 3 bases and J by 2 bases, with 11 bases of the junction left unmatched. CDR1 MNHGY and CDR2 SVAAGI come from the germline V gene. The CDR3 reads CASSYFYGQGSTYEQYF. For the CDR3, the DNA is TGTGCCAGCAGTTACTTCTACGGACAGGGGTCGACCTACGAGCAGTACTTC.

There are many counts of this clonotype. The chain couples TRBV20-1 to TRBJ2-3; D might be TRBD2 (5 bases). The CDR3 consists of 15 residues. With 1 base removed from V and 1 base from J, the gap between germline ends came to 12 bases. The germline gives CDR1 DFQATT, CDR2 SNEGSKA (reference sequence). The CDR3 sequence is CSARGGLEGTDTQYF. CDR3 nucleotides: TGCAGTGCTAGAGGCGGACTCGAAGGCACAGATACGCAGTATTTT.

The V gene is TRBV10-2, the J gene TRBJ2-2; 8 bases align to TRBD2. With 3 bases clipped from V and 3 bases from J, the junction kept 6 bases outside the gene matches. This CDR3 has 16 residues. Per the germline V gene, CDR1 is WSHSY and CDR2 is SAAADI. The CDR3 coding sequence is TGCGCCAGCAGTGAAATAGCGGGAATGTACACCGGGGAGCTGTTTTTT. This gives the protein CASSEIAGMYTGELFF.

The table lists this clonotype with many counts. V is TRBV12-3 or TRBV12-4 and J is TRBJ2-7; perhaps TRBD2 as D (6 bases). V lost 6 bases and J lost 6, with 18 bases in between. This CDR3 has 14 amino acids. CDR3 region: CASSLTTGGFEQYF. The CDR3 DNA reads TGTGCCAGCAGCTTGACAACCGGGGGTTTCGAGCAGTACTTC.

This clonotype has just a few counts. The chain recombines TRBV12-3 or TRBV12-4 with TRBJ1-3; no clear D. The length of the CDR3 is 13 residues. Trimming shortened V by 3 bases and J by 4 bases, and 7 bases separated the two germline ends. CDR3 in amino acids: CASSFLPGNTIYF. As DNA, the CDR3 is TGTGCCAGCAGTTTCTTGCCGGGAAACACCATATATTTT.

This clonotype was counted between two and nine times. This chain connects TRBV7-8 to TRBJ1-6; 12 nucleotides align to TRBD1. V lost 4 bases to trimming and J lost 10 bases; unmatched junction nucleotides: 5. This CDR3 contains 15 residues. CDR1 is SGHVS and CDR2 is FQNEAQ in the germline V gene. The CDR3 region is CASSSSGTGGSPLHF. The CDR3 region has the DNA TGTGCCAGCAGCTCTTCCGGGACAGGGGGCTCACCCCTCCACTTT.

The V gene is TRBV5-6, the J gene TRBJ2-5; 8 nucleotides line up with TRBD1. There are 13 residues in the CDR3. V shed 4 bases and J 5 bases; nucleotides not matched to a gene: 4. From germline, CDR1 is SGHDT and CDR2 YYEEEE. The CDR3 DNA reads TGTGCCAGCAGCCGGACAGGGATGGAGACCCAGTACTTC. It yields the protein CASSRTGMETQYF. Combining the CDR3 with reference TRBV5-6 and TRBJ2-5 gives the whole variable domain DAGVTQSPTHLIKTRGQQVTLRCSPKSGHDTVSWYQQALGQGPQFIFQYYEEEERQRGNFPDRFSGHQFPNYSSELNVNALLLGDSALYLCASSRTGMETQYFGPGTRLLVL.

This clonotype has ten or more counts. This chain links TRBV27 with TRBJ1-1; D gene uncertain. In germline, CDR1 is MNHEY, CDR2 SMNVEV (reference sequence). V lost 6 bases and J lost 0, with 5 bases in between. CDR3 size: 12 residues. The CDR3 region has the DNA TGTGCCAGCAGGAGGCTGAACACTGAAGCTTTCTTT. Encoded protein: CASRRLNTEAFF.

This rearrangement joins TRBV29-1 to TRBJ2-3; 11 nucleotides agree with TRBD2. CDR3 size: 16 residues. The germline gives CDR1 SQVTM, CDR2 ANQGSEA. J gave up 5 bases and V 2 bases, and 9 bases lay outside the gene matches. This CDR3 reads CSVEPSLAGVGDTQYF. The CDR3 coding sequence is TGCAGCGTTGAACCCTCACTAGCGGGAGTAGGAGATACGCAGTATTTT.